A single sample gave rise to the 30 T cell receptor beta chains below, sequenced in a study of blood T cell repertoires in COVID-19. The assay was immunoSEQ multiplex PCR, and TCRdb's table has in-frame clones only and misses some. Of approximately 180,000 clones listed, about 85% are singletons. The sample comprised peripheral blood. These receptors originate from a person between 65 and 79 years old with COVID-19, enrolled during active disease.

In DNA form, the CDR3 reads TGTGCCAGCAGTCTACGGGGGGACAGGGCCCACGAGCAGTACTTC. Its translation is CASSLRGDRAHEQYF. The genes are TRBV2 and TRBJ2-7, with TRBD1 identical over 9 bases. The CDR3 length is 15 residues. Unmatched junction bases numbered 10, after V lost 5 bases and J lost 5 bases. Germline CDR1 and CDR2: SNHLY and FYNNEI.

This clone was counted a few times. This chain links TRBV15 with TRBJ2-2; 8 bases agree with TRBD2. The CDR3 consists of 18 residues. With V trimmed by 3 bases and J by 6 bases, 15 bases remained unmatched. From germline, CDR1 is LNHNV and CDR2 YYDKDF (reference sequence). This chain's CDR3 is CATSSYFRGLASAGELFF. CDR3 DNA sequence: TGTGCCACCAGCAGTTATTTTCGCGGACTAGCTAGCGCCGGGGAGCTGTTTTTT.

V and J are TRBV16 and TRBJ2-4, with TRBD1 matching over 8 bases. V shed 2 bases, J shed 0 bases, and the junction held 3 bases outside the gene matches. The CDR3 covers 16 residues. Germline-derived CDR1 and CDR2 are KGHSY and FQNENV. CDR3 residues: CASSQPDRGAKNIQYF. The CDR3 bases are TGTGCCAGCAGCCAACCTGACAGGGGAGCCAAAAACATTCAGTACTTC. The variable domain in full, with the rest retrieved from reference TRBV16 and TRBJ2-4, is GEEVAQTPKHLVRGEGQKAKLYCAPIKGHSYVFWYQQVLKNEFKFLISFQNENVFDETGMPKERFSAKCLPNSPCSLEIQATKLEDSAVYFCASSQPDRGAKNIQYFGAGTRLSVL.

The chain combines TRBV27 with TRBJ2-1; TRBD1 matches at 7 bases. The V and J ends lost 4 bases and 0 bases, in that order; junction bases with no gene match: 12. The CDR3 loop spans 18 amino acids. In germline, CDR1 is MNHEY, CDR2 SMNVEV (reference sequence). The CDR3 reads CASSSPLDRLGSYNEQFF. The DNA for the CDR3 is TGTGCCAGCAGTTCCCCGTTGGACAGGTTAGGCTCCTACAATGAGCAGTTCTTC.

The CDR3 loop reads CASSILAGNTDTQYF. CDR3 nucleotide sequence: TGTGCCAGTAGTATCCTAGCGGGGAACACAGATACGCAGTATTTT. V gene TRBV19 combines with J gene TRBJ2-3, with 9 nucleotides matching TRBD2. CDR3 size: 15 residues. V dropped 3 bases and J dropped 2; count of bases not matched to a gene: 3. From germline, CDR1 is LNHDA and CDR2 SQIVND (reference sequence).

V usage is TRBV6-2 or TRBV6-3 and J usage is TRBJ2-2; TRBD1 agrees at 8 bases. Looked up from germline, CDR1 is MNHEY and CDR2 is SVGEGT. The V gene end was trimmed by 5 bases and the J gene end by 4 bases; junction bases not matched to a gene: 6. This CDR3 has 15 residues. CDR3 amino acids: CASSDGQGRTGELFF. The CDR3, as DNA: TGTGCCAGCAGTGACGGACAGGGTCGCACCGGGGAGCTGTTTTTT.

This chain links TRBV6-2 or TRBV6-3 with TRBJ1-2, with a tentative D call TRBD1 (5 bases). The V and J ends lost 6 bases and 3 bases respectively, with 20 bases between them. The CDR3 is 16 residues long. Per germline, CDR1 MNHEY and CDR2 SVGEGT. The CDR3 nucleotides read TGTGCCAGCAGCCCCCATACGACAGAGTGGGACTATGGCTACACCTTC. Translation: CASSPHTTEWDYGYTF.

This chain connects TRBV6-6 to TRBJ2-4; TRBD1 matches 10 bases. Germline CDR1 and CDR2: MNHNY and SVGAGI (reference sequence). This CDR3 is 15 amino acids long. V lost 5 bases, J lost 1 base, and 2 bases stayed unmatched. The CDR3 is CASSGTGEAKNIQYF. In DNA, the CDR3 is TGTGCCAGCAGTGGGACAGGGGAGGCCAAAAACATTCAGTACTTC.

The table lists this clone with a count of one. The chain is built from TRBV5-1 and TRBJ2-1, with 15 bases that match TRBD2. After removal of 3 bases from V and 3 bases from J, the junction contained 4 bases not matched to a gene. The CDR3 has 17 residues. CDR1 SGHRS and CDR2 YFSETQ come from the germline V gene. CDR3 nucleotides: TGCGCCAGCAGCTCCGGACTAGCGGGAGGGGACTACAATGAGCAGTTCTTC. Amino acids: CASSSGLAGGDYNEQFF.

This clone has more than one count but fewer than ten. CDR3 sequence: CASSVDGGVNTEAFF. The CDR3 nucleotides are TGTGCCAGCAGCGTAGACGGGGGGGTGAACACTGAAGCTTTCTTT. The V and J genes are TRBV9 and TRBJ1-1; D is perhaps TRBD1 (5 bases). V lost 0 bases to trimming and J lost 0 bases, with 9 bases between them. CDR3 length: 15 amino acids. CDR1 and CDR2 (germline): SGDLS, YYNGEE.

The chain employs TRBV5-1 and TRBJ1-6; 8 nucleotides agree with TRBD1. V gave up 0 bases and J gave up 10 bases; unmatched junction bases: 6. Germline CDR1 reads SGHRS; CDR2 reads YFSETQ. The CDR3 has 15 residues. The chain's CDR3 is CASSLGGQGRSPLHF. The DNA of the CDR3 is TGCGCCAGCAGCTTGGGCGGACAGGGTCGGTCACCCCTCCACTTT.

The chain joins TRBV5-1 to TRBJ1-1; 8 bases fit TRBD1. This CDR3 has 14 amino acids. CDR1 and CDR2 (germline): SGHRS, YFSETQ. The V and J ends lost 4 bases and 8 bases, in that order; junction bases with no gene match: 10. The CDR3 nucleotides read TGCGCCAGCAGCCCGGGGACAGGCCTCAAGGAAGCTTTCTTT. Residues: CASSPGTGLKEAFF. The full variable domain, with the rest looked up from reference TRBV5-1 and TRBJ1-1, is KAGVTQTPRYLIKTRGQQVTLSCSPISGHRSVSWYQQTPGQGLQFLFEYFSETQRNKGNFPGRFSGRQFSNSRSEMNVSTLELGDSALYLCASSPGTGLKEAFFGQGTRLTVV.

This clone was observed a single time. V gene TRBV13 combines with J gene TRBJ2-7, with 12 bases identical to TRBD1. The CDR3 spans 14 residues. Germline CDR1 and CDR2: PRHDT and FYEKMQ (reference sequence). Trimming removed 1 base from V and 6 bases from J; junction bases left unmatched: 1. CDR3 protein: CASSLAGQGAEQYF. CDR3 in DNA: TGTGCCAGCAGCTTAGCGGGACAGGGGGCCGAGCAGTACTTC.

V and J are TRBV18 and TRBJ1-1; D gene uncertain. V dropped 0 bases and J dropped 5 bases, with 7 bases sitting between them. The CDR3 has 13 residues. CDR1 and CDR2 (germline): KGHSH, LQKENI. The CDR3 region has the DNA TGTGCCAGCTCACCACCGGGGAGGACTGAAGCTTTCTTT. It yields the protein CASSPPGRTEAFF.

CDR3 DNA sequence: TGTGCCAGCAGCCAAGTCTCGGGCAGGGCCGGAAAACTGTTTTTT. This encodes CASSQVSGRAGKLFF. V usage is TRBV3-1 (or the pseudogene TRBV3-2) and J usage is TRBJ1-4, with a weak D call TRBD1 (5 bases). Trimming removed 1 base from V and 10 bases from J, with 16 bases in between. The germline CDR1 and CDR2 sequences are LGHDT and YNNKEL (reference sequence). The CDR3 runs to 15 residues.

This clone has a single count. V is TRBV25-1 and J is TRBJ1-6; maybe TRBD1 (5 bases). The germline V and J ends were trimmed by 4 bases and 7 bases, with 11 bases remaining between them. Per germline, CDR1 MGHDK and CDR2 SYGVNS. The CDR3 totals 14 residues. CDR3 sequence: CASSASGRNSPLHF. The CDR3 coding sequence is TGTGCCAGCAGTGCCTCAGGGAGGAATTCACCCCTCCACTTT.

This clone was recorded once. This chain links TRBV5-4 with TRBJ2-2; possibly TRBD1 for D (6 bases). Germline-derived CDR1 and CDR2 are SGHNT and YYREEE (reference sequence). The CDR3 consists of 15 residues. V lost 4 bases and J 1 base, leaving 11 bases between the germline ends. CDR3 coding DNA: TGTGCCAGCAGCGACCAGGGGAGGAACACCGGGGAGCTGTTTTTT. Translating it yields CASSDQGRNTGELFF.

CDR3 region: CASNPQTGGNQPQHF. CDR3 nucleotide sequence: TGTGCCAGCAATCCTCAGACCGGAGGCAATCAGCCCCAGCATTTT. The gene calls are TRBV6-5 and TRBJ1-5; D is undetermined. The CDR3 is made up of 15 amino acids. The V gene's germline CDR1 is MNHEY and CDR2 SVGAGI. V lost 7 bases and J lost 2, with 15 bases in between.

This clone was observed a single time. The chain employs TRBV15 and TRBJ2-2, with D perhaps matching TRBD2 (5 bases). The CDR3 consists of 14 residues. Germline values: CDR1 LNHNV, CDR2 YYDKDF (reference sequence). V lost 6 bases to trimming and J lost 3 bases, with 11 bases between them. CDR3 DNA sequence: TGTGCCACCAGGAGGGAGATAGACACCGGGGAGCTGTTTTTT. Protein product: CATRREIDTGELFF.

The CDR3 region is CASSRGKAGEKLFF. CDR3 bases: TGCGCCAGCAGCCGGGGGAAAGCGGGTGAAAAACTGTTTTTT. The J gene is TRBJ1-4, the V gene TRBV5-1; weak D call: TRBD1 (5 bases). The CDR3 length is 14 residues. V lost 4 bases and J 7 bases, leaving 14 bases between the germline ends. CDR1 and CDR2 from the germline V gene are SGHRS and YFSETQ. The variable domain in full, completed from reference TRBV5-1 and TRBJ1-4, reads KAGVTQTPRYLIKTRGQQVTLSCSPISGHRSVSWYQQTPGQGLQFLFEYFSETQRNKGNFPGRFSGRQFSNSRSEMNVSTLELGDSALYLCASSRGKAGEKLFFGSGTQLSVL.

This clone was detected only a few times. This chain uses TRBV7-2 with TRBJ1-4, with D tentatively TRBD1 (5 bases). Between the trimmed V and J ends, which lost 5 bases and 3 bases, there was a span of 19 bases. The CDR3 spans 17 residues. Germline V gene data show CDR1 as SGHTA and CDR2 as FQGNSA. This CDR3 reads CASSTVRWRDPNEKLFF. In nucleotides, the CDR3 is TGTGCCAGCAGCACAGTGCGGTGGAGGGACCCTAATGAAAAACTGTTTTTT.

V gene TRBV29-1 combines with J gene TRBJ1-4; 7 positions agree with TRBD1. V trimming: 6 bases; J trimming: 3 bases; junction bases outside the gene matches: 16. The V gene's germline CDR1 is SQVTM and CDR2 ANQGSEA. CDR3 length: 17 amino acids. CDR3 coding DNA: TGCAGCGTCTCCGCGAGGGACAGCACCAGGCCTAATGAAAAACTGTTTTTT. Its translation: CSVSARDSTRPNEKLFF.

The J gene is TRBJ1-2, the V gene TRBV7-6, with D possibly matching TRBD1 (5 bases). From germline, CDR1 is SGHVS and CDR2 FNYEAQ. The length of the CDR3 is 18 residues. Trimming shortened V by 5 bases and J by 0 bases, and 22 bases separated the two germline ends. The CDR3 DNA reads TGTGCCAGCAGCGAATTTGGCGGGGCGGCCAGCGCTAACTATGGCTACACCTTC. Its protein is CASSEFGGAASANYGYTF.

This clone occurred a few times. The J gene is TRBJ2-5, the V gene TRBV5-1; TRBD1 agrees at 8 bases. CDR3 length: 13 residues. Germline CDR1 is SGHRS and CDR2 is YFSETQ. With 6 bases clipped from V and 4 bases from J, the junction kept 5 bases outside the gene matches. This CDR3 is CASTTGVIETQYF. The CDR3, as DNA: TGCGCCAGCACGACAGGGGTGATAGAGACCCAGTACTTC.

This clone has only a few counts. CDR3 nucleotide sequence: TGTGCCAGCAGTTTCCGGGACACGAATTCACCCCTCCACTTT. It codes for CASSFRDTNSPLHF. The J gene is TRBJ1-6, the V gene TRBV6-5; a weak D match, TRBD1 (6 bases). CDR1 and CDR2 (germline): MNHEY, SVGAGI. The CDR3 spans 14 residues. V gave up 4 bases and J gave up 7 bases, with 11 bases separating them.

This clone has a single count. The rearrangement links TRBV5-4 to TRBJ2-1, with D possibly being TRBD2 (5 bases). Germline V gene data show CDR1 as SGHNT and CDR2 as YYREEE (reference sequence). V gave up 0 bases and J gave up 5 bases, with 12 bases separating them. The CDR3 contains 15 residues. For the CDR3, the DNA is TGTGCCAGCAGCTTGGGAGGGATCGGTGACAATGAGCAGTTCTTC. It specifies CASSLGGIGDNEQFF.

The chain uses TRBV7-8 and TRBJ2-7; D remains unclear. Germline CDR1 reads SGHVS; CDR2 reads FQNEAQ. Trimming left V 1 base short and J 7 bases short, with 11 bases between. CDR3 length: 13 amino acids. Written as DNA, the CDR3 is TGTGCCAGCAGCTTAGGTTTTATGGCTGAGCAGTACTTC. This sequence encodes CASSLGFMAEQYF.

The chain recombines TRBV27 with TRBJ2-7; 8 bases line up with TRBD1. The junction had 9 bases not matched to a gene; V was cut back by 5 bases and J by 3 bases. The germline CDR1 and CDR2 sequences are MNHEY and SMNVEV (reference sequence). This CDR3 comprises 15 residues. The CDR3 nucleotides are TGTGCCAGCAGTAGAACGACAGGGGCAATCTACGAGCAGTACTTC. Residues: CASSRTTGAIYEQYF.

The chain links TRBV27 to TRBJ1-5; D may be TRBD1 (5 bases). CDR1 and CDR2 from the germline V gene are MNHEY and SMNVEV (reference sequence). V dropped 3 bases and J dropped 2 bases, with 17 bases sitting between them. CDR3 length: 17 residues. CDR3 loop: CASSLFSPGKGNQPQHF. The CDR3 DNA follows: TGTGCCAGCAGTTTGTTTAGTCCAGGGAAAGGCAATCAGCCCCAGCATTTT.

The V and J genes are TRBV5-1 and TRBJ2-5; 8 nucleotides match TRBD1. After removal of 2 bases from V and 4 bases from J, the junction contained 10 bases not matched to a gene. The CDR3 covers 16 residues. CDR1 SGHRS and CDR2 YFSETQ come from the germline V gene. The chain's CDR3 is CASSLGQGGGRETQYF. The DNA for the CDR3 is TGCGCCAGCAGCTTAGGACAGGGTGGAGGCAGAGAGACCCAGTACTTC.